This TCR beta chain was captured by sequencing in a study of T cell repertoires in aging, cancer and after chemotherapy. The CDR3 is 12 amino acids. The V end was cut by 5 bases, the J end by 5 bases, with 9 bases between. The template was genomic DNA from peripheral blood, not RNA. TRB rearrangements spanning V, D and J were amplified using mixed TRB-A/B primers. TCRdb re-called the multiplex PCR reads through MiXCR, storing one row per CDR3 protein. This sample has roughly 5,300 distinct CDR3 sequences, with about 30% found just once. This clonotype occurred a few times. Input material: blood. The clonotype was recovered from a human donor with a solid tumor. This sequence joins TRBV12-3 or TRBV12-4 and TRBJ1-2; unclear D gene. The CDR3 protein is CASSQMGYGYTF. The CDR3 bases are TGTGCCAGCAGTCAGATGGGATATGGCTACACCTTC.